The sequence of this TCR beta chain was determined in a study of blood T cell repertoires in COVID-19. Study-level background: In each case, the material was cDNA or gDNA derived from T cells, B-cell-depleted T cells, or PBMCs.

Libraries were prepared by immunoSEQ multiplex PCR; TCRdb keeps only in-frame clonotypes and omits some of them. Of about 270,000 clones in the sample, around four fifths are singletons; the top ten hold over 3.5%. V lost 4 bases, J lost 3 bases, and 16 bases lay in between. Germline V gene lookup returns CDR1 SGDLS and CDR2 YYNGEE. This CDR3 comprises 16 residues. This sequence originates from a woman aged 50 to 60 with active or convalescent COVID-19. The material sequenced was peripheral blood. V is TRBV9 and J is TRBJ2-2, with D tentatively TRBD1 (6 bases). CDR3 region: CASSPTGLAHTGELFF. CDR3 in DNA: TGTGCCAGCAGCCCAACAGGGTTAGCCCACACCGGGGAGCTGTTTTTT.